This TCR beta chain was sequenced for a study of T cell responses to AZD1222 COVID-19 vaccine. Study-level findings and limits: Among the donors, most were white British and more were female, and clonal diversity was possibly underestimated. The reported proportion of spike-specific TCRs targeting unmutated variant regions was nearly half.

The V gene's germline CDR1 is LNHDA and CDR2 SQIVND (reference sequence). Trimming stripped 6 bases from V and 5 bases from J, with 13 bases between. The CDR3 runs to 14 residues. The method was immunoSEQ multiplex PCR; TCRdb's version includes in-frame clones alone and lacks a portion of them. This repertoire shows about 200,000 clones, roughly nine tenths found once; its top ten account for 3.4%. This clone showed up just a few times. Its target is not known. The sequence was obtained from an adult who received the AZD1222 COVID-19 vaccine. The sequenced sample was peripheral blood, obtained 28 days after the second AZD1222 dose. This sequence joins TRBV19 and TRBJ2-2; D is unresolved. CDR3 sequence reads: CASRLLAVTGELFF. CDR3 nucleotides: TGTGCCAGTAGACTACTCGCGGTGACCGGGGAGCTGTTTTTT.